The next 19 T cell receptor beta chains were all read from a single sample in a study of blood T cells in healthy people across ages. The authors ran a second PCR of 7 to 11 cycles using a sample-barcoded 5' primer and a J-beta primer mix. TCRdb ran MiXCR on the 5' RACE reads and lists one entry per CDR3 protein. Counted here are roughly 1,500,000 distinct CDR3 sequences, about 31% occurring once; the ten biggest clones make up about 11%. The sequencing sample was made of blood. The receptors derive from a woman aged 25 to 45 in good health.

This clonotype was observed a few times. V and J are TRBV7-9 and TRBJ2-3, with 9 bases that match TRBD2. Trimming cost V 4 bases and J 5 bases; bases outside gene matches: 7. Germline assignment: CDR1 SEHNR and CDR2 FQNEAQ (reference sequence). The CDR3 has 15 residues. The CDR3 here is CASSSYSGRGDTQYF. CDR3 bases: TGTGCCAGCAGCTCATATAGCGGGAGAGGAGATACGCAGTATTTT. The entire variable domain, with the rest obtained from reference TRBV7-9 and TRBJ2-3, is as follows: DTGVSQNPRHKITKRGQNVTFRCDPISEHNRLYWYRQTLGQGPEFLTYFQNEAQLEKSRLLSDRFSAERPKGSFSTLEIQRTEQGDSAMYLCASSSYSGRGDTQYFGPGTRLTVL.

The table lists this clonotype with a count of one. The V gene is TRBV20-1, the J gene TRBJ2-7, with 9 bases that match TRBD1. Germline assignment: CDR1 DFQATT and CDR2 SNEGSKA (reference sequence). The length of the CDR3 is 14 residues. The junction had 13 bases not matched to a gene; V was cut back by 6 bases and J by 7 bases. CDR3 in amino acids: CSARKPGTGKEQYF. Here the CDR3 DNA reads TGCAGTGCCAGAAAGCCCGGGACAGGGAAAGAGCAGTACTTC.

The chain couples TRBV20-1 to TRBJ1-2; D ambiguous. Germline V gives CDR1 DFQATT, CDR2 SNEGSKA (reference sequence). The ends were cut back, 1 base at V and 4 bases at J, with 13 bases in the middle. CDR3 length: 14 amino acids. CDR3 loop: CSARAQTNVYGYTF. The CDR3, as DNA: TGCAGTGCTAGAGCCCAGACCAACGTCTATGGCTACACCTTC.

The rearrangement links TRBV12-3 or TRBV12-4 to TRBJ1-3, with D possibly TRBD1 on 6 matching bases. This CDR3 is built from 16 residues. V lost 6 bases, J lost 0 bases, and 15 bases lay in between. Written as DNA, the CDR3 is TGTGCCAGCAGCATGGGACACCCGAACTCTGGAAACACCATATATTTT. It is translated as CASSMGHPNSGNTIYF.

The chain recombines TRBV30 with TRBJ2-1; D is ambiguous. This CDR3 spans 12 amino acids. Germline V gives CDR1 GTSNPN, CDR2 SVGIG (reference sequence). The V gene lost 2 bases and the J gene lost 7 bases, with 9 bases spanning the gap. CDR3 amino acids: CAWSPAGNEQFF. The DNA of the CDR3 is TGTGCCTGGAGTCCCGCTGGGAATGAGCAGTTCTTC.

In this sample, this clonotype turned up once. The junction does not match germline at one end; this may be a read error. The chain has TRBV4-2 and TRBJ1-6, with a tentative D call TRBD1 (6 bases). CDR3 length: 16 residues. Germline V gives CDR1 LGHNA, CDR2 YNFKEQ. The CDR3: CTSSQGLGAENSPLHF. In nucleotides, the CDR3 is TGTACCAGCAGCCAGGGGTTGGGGGCTGAGAATTCACCCCTCCACTTT.

This chain uses TRBV7-2 with TRBJ2-7; TRBD2 matches at 14 bases. J gave up 0 bases and V 5 bases, and 3 bases lay outside the gene matches. CDR1 is SGHTA and CDR2 is FQGNSA in the germline V gene. The CDR3 consists of 16 residues. This CDR3 reads CASSRTSGRLSYEQYF. DNA of the CDR3: TGTGCCAGCAGCCGGACTAGCGGGAGGCTCTCCTACGAGCAGTACTTC.

The chain has TRBV9 and TRBJ1-6; 7 bases agree with TRBD1. This CDR3 is 14 amino acids long. V gave up 3 bases and J gave up 10 bases; unmatched junction bases: 7. The germline CDR1 and CDR2 sequences are SGDLS and YYNGEE. The CDR3 reads CASSETGFGSPLHF. In DNA, the CDR3 is TGTGCCAGCAGCGAGACAGGGTTTGGCTCACCCCTCCACTTT.

The chain uses TRBV29-1 and TRBJ1-2, with D uncertain. Trimming shortened V by 4 bases and J by 4 bases, and 13 bases separated the two germline ends. Germline V lookup: CDR1 SQVTM, CDR2 ANQGSEA. This CDR3 has 13 amino acids. CDR3 amino acids: CSVVTSRIYGYTF. For the CDR3, the DNA is TGCAGCGTTGTAACCTCCCGGATCTATGGCTACACCTTC.

The genes are TRBV20-1 and TRBJ1-1; D unclear. V shed 0 bases and J shed 1 base, with 12 bases lying between them. The CDR3 has 15 amino acids. Germline CDR1 is DFQATT and CDR2 is SNEGSKA (reference sequence). CDR3 coding DNA: TGCAGTGCTAGAGACCTAGGGAGTCAGAACACTGAAGCTTTCTTT. It codes for CSARDLGSQNTEAFF.

The rearrangement links TRBV5-1 to TRBJ2-7, with a weak D call TRBD2 (7 bases). V lost 2 bases to trimming and J lost 7 bases, with 16 bases between them. Germline values: CDR1 SGHRS, CDR2 YFSETQ. CDR3 length: 14 amino acids. In nucleotides, the CDR3 is TGCGCCAGCAGCTTCGGGGGGCAGGGGAGAGAGCAGTACTTC. Its protein product is CASSFGGQGREQYF.

The chain combines TRBV6-1 with TRBJ2-5, with TRBD2 identical over 11 bases. The junction had 14 bases not matched to a gene; V was cut back by 6 bases and J by 11 bases. Per germline, CDR1 MNHNS and CDR2 SASEGT. The CDR3 has 15 amino acids. The CDR3 DNA reads as TGTGCCAGCAGGGCAACTAGCGGGAGAGAATCGGAGCAGTACTTC. Its protein product is CASRATSGRESEQYF.

This chain links TRBV6-5 with TRBJ1-1; D is uncertain. This CDR3 spans 15 amino acids. Trimming left V 0 bases short and J 4 bases short, with 12 bases between. Germline CDR1 is MNHEY and CDR2 is SVGAGI. The CDR3 sequence is CASSYSTAGSTEAFF. CDR3 nucleotides: TGTGCCAGCAGTTACTCTACGGCGGGCAGCACTGAAGCTTTCTTT.

On this clonotype itself: Relative to the germline gene, one junction end is altered; a read error may explain this. The chain links TRBV7-9 to TRBJ2-7; 8 nucleotides line up with TRBD1. This CDR3 is 19 amino acids long. Germline V gives CDR1 SEHNR, CDR2 FQNEAQ (reference sequence). CDR3 nucleotides: TGTGCCAGCAGCTTAGTTCAACCCCTAAGGGACAGGAAGGACTACGAGGAGTACTTC. Translated: CASSLVQPLRDRKDYEEYF.

This clonotype has a count of ten or more. The chain has TRBV4-2 and TRBJ2-7, with D perhaps matching TRBD1 (6 bases). The V gene's germline CDR1 is LGHNA and CDR2 YNFKEQ. V was cut by 7 bases and J by 3 bases, with 19 bases left in between. The length of the CDR3 is 15 residues. CDR3 DNA sequence: TGTGCCAGCACCCTGACAGGAGAGGCAAACTACGAGCAGTACTTC. It specifies CASTLTGEANYEQYF.

This clonotype occurred a few times. J is TRBJ2-7 and V is TRBV20-1; 8 bases fit TRBD1. Germline CDR1 and CDR2: DFQATT and SNEGSKA (reference sequence). After removal of 5 bases from V and 2 bases from J, the junction contained 23 bases not matched to a gene. The CDR3 has 19 amino acids. In nucleotides, the CDR3 is TGCAGTGCTGCCGCCCCTTTATTTCCCAGGGGGCGGCTGACCTACGAGCAGTACTTC. This translates into CSAAAPLFPRGRLTYEQYF.

As concerns this clonotype: A much bigger clone sits one base away, suggesting this may be a read error. J is TRBJ1-1 and V is TRBV6-4; no reliable D call. Germline CDR1 MRHNA, CDR2 SNTAGT. The CDR3 runs 13 residues. Between the trimmed V and J ends, which lost 2 bases and 6 bases, there was a span of 10 bases. The CDR3 region is CASSDERPAEAFF. As DNA, the CDR3 is TGTGCCAGCAGTGACGAGCGGCCCGCTGAAGCTTTCTTT.

This clonotype was counted a few times. The J gene is TRBJ2-7, the V gene TRBV28; 9 bases agree with TRBD1. J lost 0 bases, V lost 8 bases, and 14 bases had no gene match. CDR3 length: 17 amino acids. Looked up from germline, CDR1 is MDHEN and CDR2 is SYDVKM. CDR3 bases: TGTGCCAGCTTTTCGCTTCCGGGGACAGGGATCTCCTACGAGCAGTACTTC. This codes for CASFSLPGTGISYEQYF.

J is TRBJ1-1 and V is TRBV6-2 or TRBV6-3, with no clear D. Per the germline V gene, CDR1 is MNHEY and CDR2 is SVGEGT. This CDR3 is 13 amino acids long. Here the CDR3 DNA reads TGTGCTTCACGGACCAGAGAAGGCACTGAAGCTTTCTTT. Its protein is CASRTREGTEAFF.